What follows are 20 T cell receptor beta chains derived from one specimen sequenced in a study of T-cell memory formation after mild COVID-19. TCRdb re-called the 5' RACE reads through MiXCR, storing one row per CDR3 protein. The sample carries a few hundred thousand distinct CDR3 sequences, just under 20% recorded once. Material: PBMCs or a T cell subset sorted from them (not recorded which). These receptors all come from a man between 18 and 29 years old who had mild COVID-19 (a few samples of this study predate the infection). Cell type and time point are not known.

The sample holds a few counts of this clonotype. The chain has TRBV7-9 and TRBJ2-1, with 8 bases lining up with TRBD2. CDR3 size: 15 residues. Germline-derived CDR1 and CDR2 are SEHNR and FQNEAQ (reference sequence). With V trimmed by 3 bases and J by 10 bases, 11 bases remained unmatched. This chain's CDR3 is CASSLRGALGKEQFF. In DNA, the CDR3 is TGTGCCAGCAGCTTGCGGGGGGCGCTGGGGAAGGAGCAGTTCTTC.

This clonotype was seen many times. The V gene is TRBV12-3 or TRBV12-4, the J gene TRBJ2-2; D remains unclear. V lost 5 bases, J lost 1 base, and 8 bases lay in between. This CDR3 is built from 14 residues. The CDR3 nucleotides are TGTGCCAGCAGTCGCCAGCGGAACACCGGGGAGCTGTTTTTT. Protein sequence: CASSRQRNTGELFF.

There are many counts of this clonotype. The chain couples TRBV3-1 to TRBJ2-2; the D is unclear. The CDR3 is made up of 14 amino acids. Between the trimmed V and J ends, which lost 2 bases and 6 bases, there was a span of 10 bases. CDR1 and CDR2 from the germline V gene are LGHDT and YNNKEL (reference sequence). The CDR3 DNA reads as TGTGCCAGCAGCCAATTCATAGCCGCCGGGGAGCTGTTTTTT. This sequence encodes CASSQFIAAGELFF. The complete variable domain, with remaining parts taken from reference TRBV3-1 and TRBJ2-2, reads DTAVSQTPKYLVTQMGNDKSIKCEQNLGHDTMYWYKQDSKKFLKIMFSYNNKELIINETVPNRFSPKSPDKAHLNLHINSLELGDSAVYFCASSQFIAAGELFFGEGSRLTVL.

The rearrangement uses TRBV4-2 and TRBJ1-1, with D possibly TRBD1 on 5 matching bases. The V and J ends lost 4 bases and 10 bases respectively, with 16 bases between them. The CDR3 is 13 residues long. Germline assignment: CDR1 LGHNA and CDR2 YNFKEQ. CDR3 coding DNA: TGTGCCAGCAGCCCCAGAGGGGCAGGTTCAGCTTTCTTT. The encoded protein is CASSPRGAGSAFF.

This chain uses TRBV10-3 with TRBJ2-7; 9 positions match TRBD2. The trim removed 1 base at V and 4 bases at J, leaving 5 bases unmatched. The CDR3 sequence is 15 residues long. Germline-derived CDR1 and CDR2 are ENHRY and SYGVKD. CDR3 sequence reads: CAISEFAGGQYEQYF. Written as DNA, the CDR3 is TGTGCCATCAGTGAGTTCGCGGGGGGGCAATACGAGCAGTACTTC.

The chain joins TRBV20-1 to TRBJ2-7; no definite D call. This CDR3 spans 13 amino acids. The V end was cut by 3 bases, the J end by 0 bases, with 9 bases between. CDR1 and CDR2 (germline): DFQATT, SNEGSKA (reference sequence). CDR3 in amino acids: CSASRSPSYEQYF. CDR3 in DNA: TGCAGTGCTAGCCGGTCACCCTCCTACGAGCAGTACTTC.

The table lists this clonotype with a few counts. The chain links TRBV20-1 to TRBJ2-7; the D gene is possibly TRBD1 (6 bases). CDR3 length: 15 amino acids. CDR1 DFQATT and CDR2 SNEGSKA come from the germline V gene (reference sequence). The V and J ends lost 5 bases and 1 base respectively, with 18 bases between them. CDR3: CSAETPNRASYEQYF. For the CDR3, the DNA is TGCAGTGCTGAGACCCCGAACAGGGCGTCCTACGAGCAGTACTTC.

The gene calls are TRBV5-1 and TRBJ1-1, with 8 bases identical to TRBD1. Looked up from germline, CDR1 is SGHRS and CDR2 is YFSETQ. Trimming took 4 bases from V and 3 from J; bases not matched to a gene: 5. CDR3 length: 14 residues. Here the CDR3 DNA reads TGCGCCAGCAGCCCGGACAGGGTGTACACTGAAGCTTTCTTT. This translates into CASSPDRVYTEAFF. Supplemented by reference TRBV5-1 and TRBJ1-1, the full variable domain reads KAGVTQTPRYLIKTRGQQVTLSCSPISGHRSVSWYQQTPGQGLQFLFEYFSETQRNKGNFPGRFSGRQFSNSRSEMNVSTLELGDSALYLCASSPDRVYTEAFFGQGTRLTVV.

The CDR3 region is CAIMDRGNTEAFF. The CDR3 bases are TGTGCCATCATGGACAGGGGGAACACTGAAGCTTTCTTT. The chain carries TRBV10-3 and TRBJ1-1; 9 bases line up with TRBD1. CDR1 and CDR2 (germline): ENHRY, SYGVKD. The V gene end was trimmed by 7 bases and the J gene end by 1 base; junction bases not matched to a gene: 1. There are 13 residues in the CDR3.

This clonotype has only a few counts. The genes are TRBV6-5 and TRBJ2-5; D not resolved. Germline V gene sequence: CDR1 MNHEY, CDR2 SVGAGI. Trimming removed 0 bases at V and 5 bases at J, with 13 bases between. There are 15 residues in the CDR3. This chain's CDR3 is CASSYSISRDETQYF. The CDR3 nucleotides are TGTGCCAGCAGTTACTCGATTTCTAGGGATGAGACCCAGTACTTC.

V and J are TRBV20-1 and TRBJ2-3; 9 positions match TRBD2. Germline V gene data show CDR1 as DFQATT and CDR2 as SNEGSKA (reference sequence). This CDR3 spans 14 amino acids. V shed 6 bases and J 5 bases; nucleotides not matched to a gene: 9. CDR3 residues: CSASSGGTGDTQYF. The CDR3 nucleotides are TGCAGTGCGAGTAGCGGGGGTACCGGAGATACGCAGTATTTT.

Only a few counts were recorded for this clonotype. CDR3 sequence reads: CASSLIGQRARFSYGYTF. The CDR3, as DNA: TGTGCCAGCAGTTTAATAGGACAACGAGCCCGGTTTAGTTATGGCTACACCTTC. V is TRBV12-3 or TRBV12-4 and J is TRBJ1-2; maybe TRBD1 (5 bases). CDR3 length equals 18 residues. V lost 2 bases to trimming and J lost 5 bases, with 24 bases between them.

V is TRBV10-2 and J is TRBJ1-2; 7 bases are shared with TRBD1. The CDR3 has 16 amino acids. Germline CDR1 reads WSHSY; CDR2 reads SAAADI. V lost 6 bases and J lost 0; bases outside the gene matches: 10. The DNA for the CDR3 is TGCGCCAGCAGCGCCGGACAGGATCCCTCTAACTATGGCTACACCTTC. Translated, it gives CASSAGQDPSNYGYTF.

This clonotype was observed a few times. The chain employs TRBV4-2 and TRBJ1-5, with D hard to call. Looked up from germline, CDR1 is LGHNA and CDR2 is YNFKEQ. Trimming removed 4 bases at V and 7 bases at J, with 14 bases between. CDR3 length: 14 amino acids. The DNA for the CDR3 is TGTGCCAGCAGCCCCACCCGAGGGAAACAGCCCCAGCATTTT. It specifies CASSPTRGKQPQHF.

The chain couples TRBV4-2 to TRBJ2-5; TRBD1 or TRBD2 may be the D gene (5 bases each). The CDR3 consists of 15 residues. The V gene lost 0 bases and the J gene lost 7 bases, with 15 bases spanning the gap. Germline lookup yields CDR1 LGHNA and CDR2 YNFKEQ. CDR3 sequence (DNA): TGTGCCAGCAGCCAAGATTTAGGAAGAGGGGCGACCCAGTACTTC. The encoded protein is CASSQDLGRGATQYF.

This clonotype is a singleton in its sample. V gene TRBV7-9 combines with J gene TRBJ1-5; no definite D call. CDR1 and CDR2 from the germline V gene are SEHNR and FQNEAQ (reference sequence). This CDR3 is 14 amino acids long. V was shortened by 4 bases and J by 3 bases, with 10 bases between the two germline ends. Here the CDR3 reads CASSSEGNNQPQHF. For the CDR3, the DNA is TGTGCCAGCAGCTCGGAAGGGAACAATCAGCCCCAGCATTTT. The full variable domain, completed using reference TRBV7-9 and TRBJ1-5, is DTGVSQNPRHKITKRGQNVTFRCDPISEHNRLYWYRQTLGQGPEFLTYFQNEAQLEKSRLLSDRFSAERPKGSFSTLEIQRTEQGDSAMYLCASSSEGNNQPQHFGDGTRLSIL.

CDR3 in DNA: TGTGCCACCGCTATGCGGGGCCAAGAGACCCAGTACTTC. The encoded protein is CATAMRGQETQYF. The genes are TRBV5-6 and TRBJ2-5, with D possibly TRBD2 on 6 matching bases. Trimming stripped 9 bases from V and 1 base from J, with 13 bases between. The CDR3 totals 13 residues. Germline loops: CDR1 SGHDT, CDR2 YYEEEE.

The rearrangement joins TRBV29-1 to TRBJ2-7; the D is unclear. Trimming took off 3 bases at V and 0 bases at J, with 9 bases between the two ends. The CDR3 loop spans 13 amino acids. Germline-derived CDR1 and CDR2 are SQVTM and ANQGSEA. As DNA, the CDR3 is TGCAGCGTTGACGGTAGGGACTCCTACGAGCAGTACTTC. Its translation: CSVDGRDSYEQYF.

This chain connects TRBV7-2 to TRBJ2-6, with 7 bases matching TRBD1. Germline V gene data show CDR1 as SGHTA and CDR2 as FQGNSA. There are 17 residues in the CDR3. Trimming removed 5 bases from V and 0 bases from J; junction bases left unmatched: 7. CDR3 nucleotide sequence: TGTGCCAGCAGCCCCAGACAGGGCTTCTCTGGGGCCAACGTCCTGACTTTC. This encodes CASSPRQGFSGANVLTF.

This clonotype has only a few counts. The CDR3 DNA follows: TGTGCCAGCAGCACGATCGGGGCAGGGACAGATACGCAGTATTTT. It translates to CASSTIGAGTDTQYF. The V gene is TRBV7-3, the J gene TRBJ2-3; D may be TRBD1 or TRBD2 (5 bases each). This CDR3 is 15 amino acids long. Germline loops: CDR1 SGHTA, CDR2 FQGTGA. The V end was cut by 5 bases, the J end by 3 bases, with 15 bases between. The variable domain in full, completed from reference TRBV7-3 and TRBJ2-3, reads GAGVSQTPSNKVTEKGKYVELRCDPISGHTALYWYRQSLGQGPEFLIYFQGTGAADDSGLPNDRFFAVRPEGSVSTLKIQRTERGDSAVYLCASSTIGAGTDTQYFGPGTRLTVL.